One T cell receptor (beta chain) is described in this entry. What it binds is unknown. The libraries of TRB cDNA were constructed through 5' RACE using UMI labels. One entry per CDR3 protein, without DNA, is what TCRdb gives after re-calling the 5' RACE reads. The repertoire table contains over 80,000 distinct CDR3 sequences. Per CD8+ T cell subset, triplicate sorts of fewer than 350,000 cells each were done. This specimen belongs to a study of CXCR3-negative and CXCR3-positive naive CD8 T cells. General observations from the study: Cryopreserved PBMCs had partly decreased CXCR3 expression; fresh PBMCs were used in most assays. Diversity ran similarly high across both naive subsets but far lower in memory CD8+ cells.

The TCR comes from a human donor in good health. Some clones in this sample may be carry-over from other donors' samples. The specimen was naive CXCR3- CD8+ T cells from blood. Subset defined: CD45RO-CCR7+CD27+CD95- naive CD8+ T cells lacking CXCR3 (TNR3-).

CDR3 region: CASSPYRESSYEQYF. The genes are TRBV7-9 and TRBJ2-7; the D call of TRBD1 rests on TCRdb alone, since no DNA is present to check it. The germline V gene encodes CDR1 SEHNR and CDR2 FQNEAQ (reference sequence). The CDR3 spans 15 residues. Full variable domain (missing parts from reference TRBV7-9 and TRBJ2-7): DTGVSQNPRHKITKRGQNVTFRCDPISEHNRLYWYRQTLGQGPEFLTYFQNEAQLEKSRLLSDRFSAERPKGSFSTLEIQRTEQGDSAMYLCASSPYRESSYEQYFGPGTRLTVT.